The 13 T cell receptor beta chains in this list originate from one sample, sequenced in a study of regulatory T cells in long-lasting Graves disease. The time point was: persistent/refractory GD, antithyroid drugs over 5 years with positive TRAb. Scientists built the TCR library using RNA that was extracted from PBMCs. Assembly of TCR beta libraries relied on iRepertoire HTBI primers together with Arm-PCR of CDR3 regions. One entry per CDR3 protein, called by TCRdb with MiXCR from the multiplex PCR reads. The sample holds a few hundred thousand distinct CDR3 sequences, less than 25% seen once. This material consisted of peripheral blood mononuclear cells (PBMCs), taken when the disease was refractory, from a patient treated with antithyroid drugs. Source of these receptors: a female donor with Graves disease.

The gene calls are TRBV3-2 and TRBJ1-6. TRBV3-2 is labeled a pseudogene. CDR3 size: 23 residues. CDR3 nucleotides: TGTGCCAGCAGCGCAGAATACCCCGTCCTTGGAAGGGGCCCCTTCTCCTATAATTCACCCCTCCACTTT. Translated: CASSAEYPVLGRGPFSYNSPLHF.

This clonotype was seen at least ten times. The chain joins TRBV6-5 to TRBJ2-5, with 9 bases lining up with TRBD2. This CDR3 has 17 residues. The junction had 10 bases not matched to a gene; V was cut back by 0 bases and J by 5 bases. The germline V gene encodes CDR1 MNHEY and CDR2 SVGAGI. CDR3 amino acids: CASSYSRFSGSPETQYF. The CDR3 DNA is TGTGCCAGCAGTTACTCGAGGTTTAGCGGGAGTCCCGAGACCCAGTACTTC.

This clonotype was detected a few times. This CDR3 reads CSVRVGGASGELFF. For the CDR3, the DNA is TGCAGCGTTCGTGTGGGGGGAGCTTCCGGGGAGCTGTTTTTT. The chain is built from TRBV29-1 and TRBJ2-2, with D maybe TRBD2 (6 bases). CDR3 length: 14 amino acids. V was pared by 5 bases and J by 6 bases, with 16 bases between. Looked up from germline, CDR1 is SQVTM and CDR2 is ANQGSEA.

Comment on this clonotype: The CDR3 end shows no conserved phenylalanine or tryptophan, and so a read error is likely. The chain is built from TRBV12-3 or TRBV12-4 and TRBJ2-7; D is perhaps TRBD2 (6 bases). The V end was cut by 5 bases, the J end by 6 bases, with 23 bases between. This CDR3 has 16 residues. The CDR3: CASSTSNDGPLGEQYL. Here the CDR3 DNA reads TGTGCCAGCAGTACTAGCAACGACGGGCCCCTTGGCGAGCAGTACCTC.

To note about this clonotype: Sequence at one end of the junction differs from germline and may be a read error. This chain connects TRBV11-1 to TRBJ2-7; D gene ambiguous. CDR3 length: 15 amino acids. Germline CDR1 SGHAT, CDR2 FQDESV (reference sequence). The CDR3, as DNA: TGTGGCAGCAGCTTAGGAACTGGAAAGGCGTACGAGCAGTACTTC. It is translated as CGSSLGTGKAYEQYF. Full variable domain (outside the CDR3, taken from reference TRBV11-1 and TRBJ2-7): EAEVAQSPRYKITEKSQAVAFWCDPISGHATLYWYRQILGQGPELLVQFQDESVVDDSQLPKDRFSAERLKGVDSTLKIQPAELGDSAMYLCGSSLGTGKAYEQYFGPGTRLTVT.

This sequence joins TRBV11-2 and TRBJ2-4; TRBD2 matches 9 bases. The J call may be mistaken, given a closer DNA end match to TRBJ2-1. The CDR3 spans 15 residues. Germline V gives CDR1 SGHAT, CDR2 FQNNGV. For the CDR3, the DNA is TGTGCCAGCAGCTTAAAGCGGGGGGAATCAGGCGAGCAGTTCTTC. Translated: CASSLKRGESGEQFF.

This clonotype has only a few counts. This chain links TRBV7-2 with TRBJ2-1, with TRBD2 identical over 7 bases. The J segment lost 0 bases and the V segment lost 4 bases, leaving 6 bases of the junction unmatched. CDR1 is SGHTA and CDR2 is FQGNSA in the germline V gene. CDR3 length: 16 residues. The CDR3 DNA follows: TGTGCCAGCAGCTACCGGCGGGAGTCCTCCTACAATGAGCAGTTCTTC. This translates into CASSYRRESSYNEQFF. The whole variable domain, remainder taken from reference TRBV7-2 and TRBJ2-1, is GAGVSQSPSNKVTEKGKDVELRCDPISGHTALYWYRQSLGQGLEFLIYFQGNSAPDKSGLPSDRFSAERTGGSVSTLTIQRTQQEDSAVYLCASSYRRESSYNEQFFGPGTRLTVL.

This clonotype was counted ten times or more. The CDR3 coding sequence is TGTGCCAGCAAGGAGGGGGCTTTGGAGACCCAGTACTTC. It translates to CASKEGALETQYF. The J gene is TRBJ2-5, the V gene TRBV12-3 or TRBV12-4, with a weak D call TRBD1 (7 bases). The length of the CDR3 is 13 residues. Trimming cost V 7 bases and J 5 bases, with 14 bases left between them.

Turning to this clonotype: A much larger clone sits a single nucleotide away, making a read error possible. The chain carries TRBV10-3 and TRBJ2-5, with 8 positions matching TRBD2. The CDR3 totals 17 residues. The germline gives CDR1 ENHRY, CDR2 SYGVKD. V lost 8 bases and J lost 7; bases outside the gene matches: 21. The CDR3 loop reads CAISERGAGSSGGTQYF. CDR3 nucleotides: TGTGCCATCTCAGAAAGGGGGGCTGGTTCAAGCGGGGGGACCCAGTACTTC.

V gene TRBV2 combines with J gene TRBJ1-5, with TRBD1 matching over 8 bases. Germline V gives CDR1 SNHLY, CDR2 FYNNEI. The CDR3 loop spans 13 amino acids. The ends lost 6 bases at V and 7 bases at J; junction bases unmatched: 5. The CDR3 nucleotides read TGTGCCAGCAGGACAGGGGTGGAGCAGCCCCAGCATTTT. Translated, it gives CASRTGVEQPQHF.

In this sample, this clonotype turned up a few times. This chain joins TRBV5-1 and TRBJ2-7; D call uncertain. Per germline, CDR1 SGHRS and CDR2 YFSETQ. CDR3 length: 13 residues. Trimming cost V 1 base and J 2 bases, with 7 bases left between them. The CDR3 DNA follows: TGCGCCAGCAGCTTGTCCAATCCCTACGAGCAGTACTTC. This sequence encodes CASSLSNPYEQYF.

The rearrangement uses TRBV20-1 and TRBJ2-2; D may be TRBD2 (5 bases). Between the trimmed V and J ends, which lost 1 base and 6 bases, there was a span of 21 bases. Germline V gene sequence: CDR1 DFQATT, CDR2 SNEGSKA (reference sequence). The CDR3 has 17 amino acids. The CDR3 loop is CSARGQVEGRIAGELFF. DNA for the CDR3: TGCAGTGCTAGAGGCCAAGTCGAGGGCCGGATCGCCGGGGAGCTGTTTTTT.

This chain joins TRBV4-2 and TRBJ2-5, with 9 bases aligning to TRBD2. Germline loops: CDR1 LGHNA, CDR2 YNFKEQ. V was pared by 1 base and J by 5 bases, with 11 bases of the junction left unmatched. The CDR3 is made up of 17 amino acids. The CDR3 here is CASSQGDLGLAGETQYF. The CDR3 bases are TGTGCCAGCAGCCAAGGTGACCTGGGACTAGCAGGGGAGACCCAGTACTTC.